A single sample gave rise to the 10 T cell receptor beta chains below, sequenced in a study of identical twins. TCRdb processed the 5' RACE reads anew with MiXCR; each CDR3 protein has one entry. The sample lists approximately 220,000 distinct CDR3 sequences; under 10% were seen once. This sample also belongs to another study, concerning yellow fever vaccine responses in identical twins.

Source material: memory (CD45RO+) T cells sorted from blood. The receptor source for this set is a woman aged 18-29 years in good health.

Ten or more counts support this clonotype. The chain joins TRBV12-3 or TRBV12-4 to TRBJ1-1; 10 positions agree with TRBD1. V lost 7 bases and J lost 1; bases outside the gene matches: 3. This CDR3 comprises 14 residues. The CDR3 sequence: CASNRQGANTEAFF. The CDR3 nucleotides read TGTGCCAGCAACCGACAGGGGGCGAACACTGAAGCTTTCTTT.

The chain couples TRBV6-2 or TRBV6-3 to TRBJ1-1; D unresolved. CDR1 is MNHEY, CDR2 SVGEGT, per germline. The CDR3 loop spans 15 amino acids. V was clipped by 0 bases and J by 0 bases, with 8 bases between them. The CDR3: CASSYSVQMNTEAFF. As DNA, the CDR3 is TGTGCCAGCAGTTACTCTGTCCAAATGAACACTGAAGCTTTCTTT.

The chain's CDR3 is CAITKAASGVNTGELFF. CDR3 coding DNA: TGTGCCATCACCAAAGCGGCTAGCGGAGTGAACACCGGGGAGCTGTTTTTT. This chain connects TRBV10-3 to TRBJ2-2, with 7 positions matching TRBD2. Germline lookup yields CDR1 ENHRY and CDR2 SYGVKD. J lost 1 base, V lost 7 bases, and 12 bases had no gene match. The CDR3 sequence is 17 residues long.

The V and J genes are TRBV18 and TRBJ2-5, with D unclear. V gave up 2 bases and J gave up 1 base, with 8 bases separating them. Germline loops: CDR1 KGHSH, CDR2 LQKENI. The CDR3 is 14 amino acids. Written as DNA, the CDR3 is TGTGCCAGCTCACCAGGGCATGCCCAAGAGACCCAGTACTTC. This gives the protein CASSPGHAQETQYF.

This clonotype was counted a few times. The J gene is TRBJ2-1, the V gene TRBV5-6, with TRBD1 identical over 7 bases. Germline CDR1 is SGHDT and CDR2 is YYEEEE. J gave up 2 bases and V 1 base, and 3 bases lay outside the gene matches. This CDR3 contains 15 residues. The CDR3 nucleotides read TGTGCCAGCAGCTTGCCACAGGGGACCTACAATGAGCAGTTCTTC. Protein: CASSLPQGTYNEQFF.

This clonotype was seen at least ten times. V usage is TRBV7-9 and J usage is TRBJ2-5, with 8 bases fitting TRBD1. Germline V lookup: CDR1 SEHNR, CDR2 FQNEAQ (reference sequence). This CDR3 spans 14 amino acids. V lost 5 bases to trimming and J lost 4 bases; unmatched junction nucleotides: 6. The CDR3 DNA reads TGTGCCAGCAGCGTTGCAGGGGGCGGAGAGACCCAGTACTTC. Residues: CASSVAGGGETQYF.

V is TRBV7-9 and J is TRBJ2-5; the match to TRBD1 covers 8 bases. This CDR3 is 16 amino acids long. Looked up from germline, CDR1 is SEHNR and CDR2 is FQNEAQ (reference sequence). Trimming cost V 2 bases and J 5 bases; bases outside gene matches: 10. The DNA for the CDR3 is TGTGCCAGCAGCTTACCCCCTCAGGGGGCAGGGGAGACCCAGTACTTC. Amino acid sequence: CASSLPPQGAGETQYF.

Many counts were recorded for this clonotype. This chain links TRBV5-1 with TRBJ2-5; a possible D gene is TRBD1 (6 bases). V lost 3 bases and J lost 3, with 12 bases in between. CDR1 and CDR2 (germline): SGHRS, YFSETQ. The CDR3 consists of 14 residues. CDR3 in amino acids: CASSSLGQEETQYF. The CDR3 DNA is TGCGCCAGCAGCTCACTGGGACAAGAAGAGACCCAGTACTTC. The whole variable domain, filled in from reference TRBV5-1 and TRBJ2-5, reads KAGVTQTPRYLIKTRGQQVTLSCSPISGHRSVSWYQQTPGQGLQFLFEYFSETQRNKGNFPGRFSGRQFSNSRSEMNVSTLELGDSALYLCASSSLGQEETQYFGPGTRLLVL.

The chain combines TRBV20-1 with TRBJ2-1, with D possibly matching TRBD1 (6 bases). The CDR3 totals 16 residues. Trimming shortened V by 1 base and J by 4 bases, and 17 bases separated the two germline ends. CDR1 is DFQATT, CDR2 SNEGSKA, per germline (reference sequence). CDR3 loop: CSARGRQVGLYNEQFF. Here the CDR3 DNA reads TGCAGTGCTAGAGGAAGACAGGTTGGTTTGTACAATGAGCAGTTCTTC.

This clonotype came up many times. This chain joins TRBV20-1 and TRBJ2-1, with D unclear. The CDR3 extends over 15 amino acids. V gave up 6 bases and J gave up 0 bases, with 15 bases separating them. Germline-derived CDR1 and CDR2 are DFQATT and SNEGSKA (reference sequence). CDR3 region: CSAFDSGVSYNEQFF. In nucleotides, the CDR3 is TGCAGTGCCTTCGATAGTGGAGTCTCCTACAATGAGCAGTTCTTC.